These T cell receptor beta chains were read from a single sample in a study of shared clonotypes between healthy human individuals. Sequencing was performed with immunoSEQ multiplex PCR; in TCRdb, only in-frame clones are kept and a portion is missing. The data show about 1 million clones, around 74% seen once. Sequenced input: memory CD4+ T cells sorted from blood. These receptors all come from a man younger than 30 in good health. The conserved cysteine and the conserved F or W are not part of the CDR3 here. Each record gives: J gene, V gene, CDR3 protein.

j_gene: TRBJ2-3; v_gene: TRBV5-1; CDR3aa: ASSTDAGLDTQY
j_gene: TRBJ2-2; v_gene: TRBV19; CDR3aa: ASSIVGLGELF
j_gene: TRBJ2-1; v_gene: TRBV5-1; CDR3aa: ASSLGSESSYNEQF
j_gene: NA; v_gene: TRBV2; CDR3aa: ASGQGGQTYEQY
j_gene: TRBJ2-5; v_gene: TRBV4-1; CDR3aa: ASSHLAGGQETQY
j_gene: TRBJ1-2; v_gene: TRBV11-2; CDR3aa: ASSPRTGNGYGYT
j_gene: TRBJ1-2; v_gene: TRBV30; CDR3aa: AWIPGPIANYGYT
j_gene: TRBJ2-7; v_gene: TRBV10-2; CDR3aa: ASSDPRQGPVVYPYEQY
j_gene: TRBJ2-7; v_gene: TRBV7-9; CDR3aa: ASSIGQGVHEQY
j_gene: TRBJ2-5; v_gene: TRBV28; CDR3aa: ASMGGGQETQY
j_gene: TRBJ1-2; v_gene: TRBV19; CDR3aa: ATSSWRDTIHYGYT
j_gene: TRBJ1-1; v_gene: TRBV5-1; CDR3aa: ASSPFMNTEAF
j_gene: TRBJ2-7; v_gene: TRBV19; CDR3aa: ASSDPTRRGYEQY
j_gene: TRBJ1-5; v_gene: TRBV28; CDR3aa: ASSPPEGSNQPQH
j_gene: TRBJ1-3; v_gene: TRBV5-5; CDR3aa: ASSLAGAGAGNTIY
j_gene: TRBJ2-4; v_gene: TRBV10-2; CDR3aa: ASRRDSKEHIQY
j_gene: TRBJ2-1; v_gene: TRBV4-1; CDR3aa: ASSRFELAGDNEQF
j_gene: TRBJ2-7; v_gene: TRBV15; CDR3aa: ATSRDGREQY
j_gene: TRBJ1-2; v_gene: TRBV19; CDR3aa: ASYRDRLF
j_gene: TRBJ2-3; v_gene: TRBV6-5; CDR3aa: ASSAQGMSTDTQY
j_gene: TRBJ1-6; v_gene: TRBV27; CDR3aa: ASRGPTGENSPLH
j_gene: TRBJ2-2; v_gene: TRBV5-6; CDR3aa: ASSFQFYDTGELF
j_gene: TRBJ2-1; v_gene: TRBV10-1; CDR3aa: ASSESGDRGLNEQF
j_gene: TRBJ2-1; v_gene: TRBV7-9; CDR3aa: ASSARTSFEQF
j_gene: TRBJ2-1; v_gene: TRBV5-4; CDR3aa: ASTFSVGEVYNEQF
j_gene: TRBJ2-7; v_gene: TRBV7-2; CDR3aa: ASSLVAAGGSYEQY
j_gene: TRBJ2-7; v_gene: TRBV10-3; CDR3aa: AISEPGLVYEQY
j_gene: TRBJ2-5; v_gene: TRBV5-1; CDR3aa: ASSLSGTGAQTQY
j_gene: TRBJ2-1; v_gene: TRBV19; CDR3aa: ASSMGLPSPHNEQF
j_gene: TRBJ2-7; v_gene: TRBV19; CDR3aa: ASSMSRGAYEQY
j_gene: TRBJ1-1; v_gene: TRBV12-5; CDR3aa: ASGPLAGNTEAF
j_gene: TRBJ1-2; v_gene: TRBV14; CDR3aa: ASSQDPGRNYGYT
j_gene: TRBJ2-3; v_gene: TRBV6-1; CDR3aa: ASIRAPGPPDTQY
j_gene: TRBJ2-1; v_gene: TRBV10-3; CDR3aa: AISESRLAGGYNEQF
j_gene: TRBJ2-3; v_gene: TRBV11-3; CDR3aa: ASSLARGGPADTQY
j_gene: TRBJ2-3; v_gene: TRBV19; CDR3aa: ASRPGGRTDTQY
j_gene: TRBJ2-7; v_gene: TRBV6-6; CDR3aa: ASRGTVPSYEQY
j_gene: TRBJ1-5; v_gene: TRBV10-2; CDR3aa: ASSPDRGNQPQH
j_gene: TRBJ1-2; v_gene: TRBV7-8; CDR3aa: ASSRRDRGDNYGYT
j_gene: TRBJ2-6; v_gene: TRBV30; CDR3aa: AWSVRASGRLSGANVLT
j_gene: TRBJ2-5; v_gene: TRBV4-1; CDR3aa: ASSQGTGYGTQY
j_gene: TRBJ2-7; v_gene: TRBV5-3; CDR3aa: ARSPGLAGGIYEQY